Following are 21 T cell receptor beta chains from one sample sequenced in a study of blood T cells in healthy people across ages. Using a J-beta primer mix together with a sample-barcoded 5' primer, a second PCR was run for about 6 to 11 cycles. Using its own MiXCR run on the 5' RACE reads, TCRdb lists one record per CDR3 protein. The sample includes roughly 2 million distinct CDR3 sequences, 40% to 55% seen only once; the top ten take approximately 2%. The sequenced material came from blood. The receptors were sampled from a woman in her forties in good health.

This clonotype turned up a few times. The rearrangement links TRBV20-1 to TRBJ1-2, with D perhaps TRBD1 (5 bases). In germline, CDR1 is DFQATT, CDR2 SNEGSKA (reference sequence). Trimming took off 8 bases at V and 6 bases at J, with 22 bases between the two ends. The CDR3 loop spans 14 amino acids. Here the CDR3 DNA reads TGCAGTCCAAGCTCCGGGGGGAGCTGGAATGGCTACACCTTC. As protein: CSPSSGGSWNGYTF.

This chain uses TRBV11-2 with TRBJ2-3, with D tentatively TRBD1 or TRBD2 (7 bases each). The CDR3 has 16 amino acids. Trimming took 3 bases from V and 11 from J, leaving 24 bases between them. CDR1 and CDR2 (germline): SGHAT, FQNNGV. The CDR3 sequence is CASSFLEGGPSGGQYF. The CDR3 DNA is TGTGCCAGCAGCTTTCTAGAAGGGGGCCCCTCGGGAGGGCAGTATTTT.

This sequence joins TRBV9 and TRBJ2-7; D ambiguous. The DNA end is a closer match to TRBJ2-4, so the J assignment may be wrong. CDR1 is SGDLS, CDR2 YYNGEE, per germline. This CDR3 spans 13 amino acids. The CDR3 DNA reads TGTGCCAGCAGCGTAGCAGCCGTCGACATTCAGTACTTC. Protein: CASSVAAVDIQYF.

J is TRBJ2-1 and V is TRBV7-8; possible D gene TRBD1, 6 bases. Per the germline V gene, CDR1 is SGHVS and CDR2 is FQNEAQ. The V end lost 4 bases, the J end lost 8 bases, and 15 bases lay between the germline ends. This CDR3 region has 14 residues. The CDR3 bases are TGTGCCAGCAGCTCCCCTACAGGGAGCCATGAGCAGTTCTTC. It translates to CASSSPTGSHEQFF.

The V and J genes are TRBV6-2 or TRBV6-3 and TRBJ2-3; 8 bases are shared with TRBD1. Germline assignment: CDR1 MNHEY and CDR2 SVGEGT. V lost 7 bases and J lost 6; bases outside the gene matches: 9. The CDR3 covers 14 residues. The CDR3 region is CASTNNRGRDTQYF. Here the CDR3 DNA reads TGTGCCAGCACTAACAACAGGGGGAGGGATACGCAGTATTTT.

The chain is built from TRBV20-1 and TRBJ2-3; TRBD1 aligns across 8 bases. Per the germline V gene, CDR1 is DFQATT and CDR2 is SNEGSKA (reference sequence). Trimming took 4 bases from V and 6 from J; bases not matched to a gene: 6. CDR3 length equals 13 residues. CDR3 loop: CSATGTGLDTQYF. CDR3 coding DNA: TGCAGTGCTACGGGGACAGGATTGGATACGCAGTATTTT.

The genes are TRBV19 and TRBJ2-1; no definite D call. Germline values: CDR1 LNHDA, CDR2 SQIVND (reference sequence). V lost 3 bases, J lost 1 base, and 10 bases lay in between. There are 15 residues in the CDR3. The DNA for the CDR3 is TGTGCCAGTAGTATGAGACGGTTTTCCTACAATGAGCAGTTCTTC. Protein: CASSMRRFSYNEQFF.

This rearrangement joins TRBV5-6 to TRBJ1-4; D ambiguous. V was pared by 4 bases and J by 2 bases, with 9 bases between. The germline V gene has CDR1 SGHDT and CDR2 YYEEEE. CDR3 length equals 14 residues. This chain's CDR3 is CASSLTTTNEKLFF. In DNA, the CDR3 is TGTGCCAGCAGCCTCACAACTACTAATGAAAAACTGTTTTTT.

The chain uses TRBV12-3 or TRBV12-4 and TRBJ1-6; tentative D call: TRBD1 (5 bases). Trimming took off 5 bases at V and 6 bases at J, with 17 bases between the two ends. This CDR3 has 16 residues. CDR3 sequence: CASSPPLGGANSPLHF. DNA for the CDR3: TGTGCCAGCAGTCCACCCCTGGGGGGAGCTAATTCACCCCTCCACTTT.

The chain joins TRBV12-3 or TRBV12-4 to TRBJ2-7; TRBD1 aligns across 7 bases. After removal of 3 bases from V and 2 bases from J, the junction contained 7 bases not matched to a gene. The length of the CDR3 is 15 residues. The CDR3 loop reads CASSFLRGQTYEQYF. The CDR3 bases are TGTGCCAGCAGTTTCTTGAGGGGGCAAACCTACGAGCAGTACTTC.

This clonotype was detected only a few times. This rearrangement joins TRBV20-1 to TRBJ2-1, with 8 bases that match TRBD2. The CDR3 sequence is 15 residues long. The junction had 7 bases not matched to a gene; V was cut back by 2 bases and J by 4 bases. CDR1 is DFQATT, CDR2 SNEGSKA, per germline (reference sequence). CDR3 DNA: TGCAGTGCTAGAAGCAGCGGGGGCCTGTACAATGAGCAGTTCTTC. Protein: CSARSSGGLYNEQFF.

This chain uses TRBV7-2 with TRBJ2-3; perhaps TRBD1 as D (6 bases). CDR3 length equals 17 residues. The V and J ends lost 5 bases and 0 bases respectively, with 18 bases between them. CDR1 and CDR2 from the germline V gene are SGHTA and FQGNSA. The CDR3 sequence: CASSKFTGISSTDTQYF. In nucleotides, the CDR3 is TGTGCCAGCAGCAAGTTCACAGGGATTTCTAGCACAGATACGCAGTATTTT.

The chain employs TRBV4-2 and TRBJ2-7; D is unresolved. The CDR3 extends over 15 amino acids. CDR1 and CDR2 (germline): LGHNA, YNFKEQ. The ends were cut back, 3 bases at V and 0 bases at J, with 12 bases in the middle. CDR3 amino acids: CASSHPSESSYEQYF. CDR3 coding DNA: TGTGCCAGCAGCCATCCTTCTGAGAGCTCCTACGAGCAGTACTTC.

This clonotype was seen ten or more times. The chain joins TRBV4-3 to TRBJ2-3; no clear D gene. From germline, CDR1 is LGHNA and CDR2 YSLEER. The CDR3 sequence is 16 residues long. V shed 1 base and J shed 8 bases, with 19 bases lying between them. CDR3 loop: CASSQAVRGTDGTQYF. CDR3 DNA: TGCGCCAGCAGCCAAGCCGTTCGAGGAACTGACGGTACGCAGTATTTT.

The genes are TRBV15 and TRBJ2-7; D may be TRBD1 (5 bases). Looked up from germline, CDR1 is LNHNV and CDR2 is YYDKDF (reference sequence). Trimming shortened V by 0 bases and J by 5 bases, and 14 bases separated the two germline ends. The CDR3 covers 15 residues. CDR3 residues: CATSRDQGVGHEQYF. The DNA for the CDR3 is TGTGCCACCAGCAGAGATCAAGGGGTCGGCCACGAGCAGTACTTC.

This clonotype was detected only a few times. This chain links TRBV24-1 with TRBJ2-7, with 12 bases lining up with TRBD2. This CDR3 has 16 amino acids. Germline assignment: CDR1 KGHDR and CDR2 SFDVKD. The V gene end was trimmed by 4 bases and the J gene end by 5 bases; junction bases not matched to a gene: 8. CDR3 loop: CATSDRPTSGGDEQYF. CDR3 DNA: TGTGCCACCAGTGACCGTCCGACTAGCGGGGGTGACGAGCAGTACTTC.

The chain recombines TRBV6-2 or TRBV6-3 with TRBJ2-3; 12 positions agree with TRBD2. J lost 0 bases, V lost 5 bases, and 9 bases had no gene match. The CDR3 is 18 amino acids. The germline CDR1 and CDR2 sequences are MNHEY and SVGEGT. DNA of the CDR3: TGTGCCAGCAGTACATGGACTAGCGGGGACCCTAGCACAGATACGCAGTATTTT. Translation: CASSTWTSGDPSTDTQYF.

This clonotype was detected only a few times. The chain joins TRBV3-1 to TRBJ1-2; TRBD1 matches at 9 bases. This CDR3 contains 17 residues. Per germline, CDR1 LGHDT and CDR2 YNNKEL (reference sequence). J was trimmed by 6 bases and V by 5 bases; bases with no gene match: 16. Here the CDR3 DNA reads TGTGCCAGCAGCGCACGCCGGGAAGGGACAGGGTTAGATGGCTACACCTTC. Amino acids: CASSARREGTGLDGYTF.

In its sample, this clonotype was seen a few times. CDR3 region: CATSARPQAGEQFF. The CDR3 DNA reads TGTGCCACCAGTGCCAGGCCTCAGGCGGGTGAGCAGTTCTTC. The chain combines TRBV24-1 with TRBJ2-1; the D gene is possibly TRBD2 (5 bases). Trimming cost V 5 bases and J 9 bases, with 16 bases left between them. Per germline, CDR1 KGHDR and CDR2 SFDVKD. CDR3 length equals 14 residues.

V and J are TRBV6-6 and TRBJ2-1, with TRBD2 identical over 14 bases. The CDR3 has 15 amino acids. Germline lookup yields CDR1 MNHNY and CDR2 SVGAGI (reference sequence). V was clipped by 6 bases and J by 8 bases; unmatched bases: 6. CDR3 bases: TGTGCCAGCAGACCCGGGACTAGCGGGGGAGATGAGCAGTTCTTC. Translating gives CASRPGTSGGDEQFF.

This clonotype was seen just once. The chain recombines TRBV6-6 with TRBJ1-2, with 12 bases identical to TRBD1. Trimming took 0 bases from V and 4 from J; bases not matched to a gene: 6. This CDR3 has 17 residues. Germline assignment: CDR1 MNHNY and CDR2 SVGAGI (reference sequence). DNA of the CDR3: TGTGCCAGCAGTTACTCCGGGACAGGGGGCGAGGGCTATGGCTACACCTTC. Protein product: CASSYSGTGGEGYGYTF.